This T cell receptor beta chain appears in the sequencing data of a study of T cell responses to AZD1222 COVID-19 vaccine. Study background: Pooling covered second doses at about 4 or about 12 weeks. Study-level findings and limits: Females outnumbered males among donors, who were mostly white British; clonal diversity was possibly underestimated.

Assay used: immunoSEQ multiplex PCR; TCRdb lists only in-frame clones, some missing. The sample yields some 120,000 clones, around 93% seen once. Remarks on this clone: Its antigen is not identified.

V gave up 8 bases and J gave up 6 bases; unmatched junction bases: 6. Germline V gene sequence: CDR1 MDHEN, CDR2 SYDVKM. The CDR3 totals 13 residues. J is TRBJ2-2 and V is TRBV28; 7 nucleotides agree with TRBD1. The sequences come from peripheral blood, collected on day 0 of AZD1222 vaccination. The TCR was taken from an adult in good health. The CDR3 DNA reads TGTGCCAGCTATCGAGGGGGCCCCGGGGAGCTGTTTTTT. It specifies CASYRGGPGELFF. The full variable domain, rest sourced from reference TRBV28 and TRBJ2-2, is DVKVTQSSRYLVKRTGEKVFLECVQDMDHENMFWYRQDPGLGLRLIYFSYDVKMKEKGDIPEGYSVSREKKERFSLILESASTNQTSMYLCASYRGGPGELFFGEGSRLTVL.